Presented here are 2 T cell receptor beta chains from one specimen sequenced in a study of cytomegalovirus exposure and HLA in healthy donors. Primers: 60 Vbeta forward and 13 Jbeta reverse. Profiling relied on immunoSEQ multiplex PCR, and the TCRdb table lists in-frame clones only, not all of them. Here the sample spans around 120,000 clones, 63% being singletons. Source material: PBMCs. Receptor source: a man aged 40-49 years in good health and CMV-seropositive.

This chain's CDR3 is CASSQEVQGNQPQHF. The CDR3 DNA reads as TGCGCCAGCAGCCAAGAAGTCCAGGGGAATCAGCCCCAGCATTTT. The chain uses TRBV4-3 and TRBJ1-5, with TRBD1 as a possible D gene (6 bases). The V end lost 0 bases, the J end lost 4 bases, and 10 bases lay between the germline ends. The CDR3 contains 15 residues. Germline CDR1 LGHNA, CDR2 YSLEER.

The chain is built from TRBV2 and TRBJ1-3; D possibly corresponds to TRBD1 (5 bases). Trimming removed 1 base at V and 4 bases at J, with 11 bases between. Germline V gene data show CDR1 as SNHLY and CDR2 as FYNNEI. CDR3 length equals 15 residues. For the CDR3, the DNA is TGTGCCAGCAGTGAAGGGGGCGCGGGAGGAAACACCATATATTTT. Protein: CASSEGGAGGNTIYF.